This T cell receptor beta chain was retrieved from a study of cytomegalovirus exposure and HLA in healthy donors. Study-level results: Most TCR beta V segments were productive about 87% or about 30% of the time in an earlier analysis.

A multiplex PCR was run with 60 Vbeta primers and 13 Jbeta primers. Clones were sequenced by immunoSEQ multiplex PCR, and TCRdb holds only the in-frame ones, with some missing. The sample yields roughly 69,000 clones, 60% to 75% seen once. In the case of this clone: Its antigen is unknown.

This CDR3 spans 15 amino acids. V lost 5 bases to trimming and J lost 5 bases; unmatched junction nucleotides: 10. CDR1 and CDR2 from the germline V gene are LNHDA and SQIVND (reference sequence). This receptor was obtained from a male donor in good health and CMV-seropositive. Sequenced material: PBMCs. The rearrangement uses TRBV19 and TRBJ2-3; the match to TRBD2 covers 7 bases. CDR3 in DNA: TGTGCCAGTAGTCCAGGGAGGGGATTAGGAGATACGCAGTATTTT. Its translation: CASSPGRGLGDTQYF.